Following are 4 T cell receptor beta chains from one sample sequenced in a study of sequential checkpoint blockade in melanoma. Profiled with immunoSEQ multiplex PCR; TCRdb holds only in-frame clones, not every one. Of some 17,000 clones listed, around two thirds are singletons. Stated treatment: randomized to nivolumab then ipilimumab (arm A) or the reverse (arm B). The sequencing here drew on CD8+ T cells sorted from blood (inferred from file names), taken from a patient given nivolumab and ipilimumab in sequence. The receptor set was obtained from a human donor with melanoma.

V is TRBV5-4 and J is TRBJ1-6; D is possibly TRBD1 (5 bases). V lost 2 bases to trimming and J lost 7 bases, with 10 bases between them. CDR1 and CDR2 (germline): SGHNT, YYREEE (reference sequence). CDR3 length: 14 amino acids. The CDR3 DNA sequence: TGTGCCAGCAGCTTCGTGACAGCCAATTCACCCCTCCACTTT. It translates to CASSFVTANSPLHF.

This clone is labeled as medium-sized. The chain has TRBV12-5 and TRBJ2-6; 7 nucleotides line up with TRBD1. The CDR3 has 12 residues. Germline V CDR1 and CDR2: LGHNT, FRNRAP. The CDR3: CATGPGANVLTF. The CDR3 DNA reads TGTGCGACAGGGCCTGGGGCCAACGTCCTGACTTTC.

CDR3 nucleotides: TGTGCCAGCAGTGGGACGGCGGGCGAGCAGTACTTC. This encodes CASSGTAGEQYF. V gene TRBV2 combines with J gene TRBJ2-7; possible D gene TRBD2, 5 bases. Germline lookup yields CDR1 SNHLY and CDR2 FYNNEI. The CDR3 sequence is 12 residues long. Trimming left V 4 bases short and J 6 bases short, with 10 bases between.

V and J are TRBV5-4 and TRBJ2-7, with D possibly being TRBD1 (5 bases). Germline V gene sequence: CDR1 SGHNT, CDR2 YYREEE (reference sequence). V shed 3 bases and J shed 2 bases, with 15 bases lying between them. The CDR3 loop spans 15 amino acids. The CDR3, as DNA: TGTGCCAGCAGCTCGAGTGCAACAGGACCCTACGAGCAGTACTTC. Its protein is CASSSSATGPYEQYF.